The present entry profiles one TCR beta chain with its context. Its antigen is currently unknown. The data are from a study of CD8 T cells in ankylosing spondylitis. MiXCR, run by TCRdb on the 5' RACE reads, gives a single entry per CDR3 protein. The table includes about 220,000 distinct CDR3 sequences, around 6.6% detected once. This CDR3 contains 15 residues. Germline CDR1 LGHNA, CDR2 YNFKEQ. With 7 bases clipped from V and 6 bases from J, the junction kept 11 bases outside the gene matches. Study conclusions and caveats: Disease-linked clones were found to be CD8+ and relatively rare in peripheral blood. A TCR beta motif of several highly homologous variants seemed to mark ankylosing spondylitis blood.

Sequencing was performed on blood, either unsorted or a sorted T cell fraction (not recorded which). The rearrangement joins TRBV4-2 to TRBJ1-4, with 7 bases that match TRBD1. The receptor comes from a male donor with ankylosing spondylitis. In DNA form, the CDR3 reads TGTGCCAGCACCACTGAACAGGGGTTTGATGAAAAACTGTTTTTT. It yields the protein CASTTEQGFDEKLFF.